The 15 T cell receptor beta chains presented below share a single source sample, sequenced in a study of blood T cell repertoires in COVID-19. Data came from immunoSEQ multiplex PCR; TCRdb stores just in-frame clones and leaves some out. This sample has about 93,000 clones, with about 80% found just once. Sequencing was performed on peripheral blood. The receptors shown here come from a human donor in a cohort sampled during active COVID-19.

The J gene is TRBJ2-1, the V gene TRBV5-4; possible D gene TRBD2, 5 bases. Per the germline V gene, CDR1 is SGHNT and CDR2 is YYREEE (reference sequence). Between the trimmed V and J ends, which lost 0 bases and 5 bases, there was a span of 12 bases. The CDR3 has 15 amino acids. CDR3 coding DNA: TGTGCCAGCAGCTTGGCCTCAAGCGGACACAATGAGCAGTTCTTC. It encodes CASSLASSGHNEQFF.

The chain combines TRBV28 with TRBJ2-3; 9 bases line up with TRBD1. CDR1 and CDR2 (germline): MDHEN, SYDVKM. The CDR3 length is 15 residues. V dropped 7 bases and J dropped 8; count of bases not matched to a gene: 13. CDR3 amino acids: CASKRGDRERTTQYF. CDR3 sequence (DNA): TGTGCCAGCAAGAGGGGGGACAGGGAGAGGACTACGCAGTATTTT.

The rearrangement joins TRBV5-5 to TRBJ2-1, with D maybe TRBD1 (6 bases). With 4 bases removed from V and 4 bases from J, the gap between germline ends came to 12 bases. The CDR3 is made up of 14 amino acids. Germline V gene sequence: CDR1 SGHKS, CDR2 YYEKEE (reference sequence). CDR3 protein: CASSLYQGYNEQFF. DNA of the CDR3: TGTGCCAGCAGCCTGTACCAGGGGTACAATGAGCAGTTCTTC.

The V call is TRBV20-1, the J call TRBJ2-2; D unresolved. The CDR3 runs to 13 residues. The V and J ends lost 3 bases and 2 bases respectively, with 7 bases between them. Germline-derived CDR1 and CDR2 are DFQATT and SNEGSKA (reference sequence). The chain's CDR3 is CSASPVNTGELFF. CDR3 DNA sequence: TGCAGTGCTAGTCCCGTTAACACCGGGGAGCTGTTTTTT.

This clone appeared a few times. The rearrangement joins TRBV3-1 (or the pseudogene TRBV3-2) to TRBJ2-7; 8 bases map to TRBD1. Trimming took 5 bases from V and 2 from J; bases not matched to a gene: 8. The CDR3 spans 15 residues. The germline CDR1 and CDR2 sequences are LGHDT and YNNKEL (reference sequence). CDR3 nucleotide sequence: TGTGCCAGCAGCGGGACACAGGGGGTGACCTACGAGCAGTACTTC. Translated, it gives CASSGTQGVTYEQYF.

This clone has just a few counts. The CDR3 nucleotides are TGTGCCAGCTCACAGGGACAGGGGAACACTGAAGCTTTCTTT. Residues: CASSQGQGNTEAFF. The chain couples TRBV18 to TRBJ1-1, with TRBD1 identical over 9 bases. CDR3 length equals 14 residues. Germline V lookup: CDR1 KGHSH, CDR2 LQKENI. Unmatched junction bases numbered 1, after V lost 4 bases and J lost 1 base.

This rearrangement joins TRBV6-4 to TRBJ1-1; 8 nucleotides line up with TRBD1. The CDR3 has 11 amino acids. Germline values: CDR1 MRHNA, CDR2 SNTAGT. The CDR3 protein is CGTGGGTEAFF. The CDR3 nucleotides are TGTGGAACAGGGGGAGGCACTGAAGCTTTCTTT.

This clone has at least ten counts. The chain's CDR3 is CASQGVAKNTEAFF. The CDR3 DNA sequence: TGTGCCAGCCAAGGGGTAGCAAAAAACACTGAAGCTTTCTTT. The rearrangement links TRBV2 to TRBJ1-1; D perhaps matches TRBD1 (5 bases). Trimming left V 8 bases short and J 2 bases short, with 15 bases between. Germline V gene lookup returns CDR1 SNHLY and CDR2 FYNNEI. The CDR3 covers 14 residues.

V is TRBV24-1 and J is TRBJ2-3; 9 nucleotides match TRBD2. The CDR3 sequence is 15 residues long. CDR1 KGHDR and CDR2 SFDVKD come from the germline V gene. CDR3 nucleotides: TGTGCAACTCAGGCTAGCGGGGTATTCACAGATACGCAGTATTTT. This translates into CATQASGVFTDTQYF.

The chain recombines TRBV19 with TRBJ2-7; 8 bases align to TRBD2. The trim removed 5 bases at V and 0 bases at J, leaving 9 bases unmatched. In germline, CDR1 is LNHDA, CDR2 SQIVND (reference sequence). The CDR3 has 16 residues. CDR3 residues: CASSPLAGGSSYEQYF. Written as DNA, the CDR3 is TGTGCCAGTAGTCCGTTGGCGGGAGGATCCTCCTACGAGCAGTACTTC.

The V gene is TRBV19, the J gene TRBJ2-2; D remains unclear. V was cut by 3 bases and J by 0 bases, with 5 bases left in between. The CDR3 loop spans 14 amino acids. The germline CDR1 and CDR2 sequences are LNHDA and SQIVND (reference sequence). CDR3 DNA: TGTGCCAGTAGTATGAGGACGAACACCGGGGAGCTGTTTTTT. Its translation is CASSMRTNTGELFF.

The genes are TRBV7-2 and TRBJ2-7, with D possibly TRBD1 on 5 matching bases. CDR3 length equals 13 residues. The germline CDR1 and CDR2 sequences are SGHTA and FQGNSA. Trimming stripped 5 bases from V and 3 bases from J, with 11 bases between. The CDR3 DNA is TGTGCCAGCAGCCGACCCGACAGCTACGAGCAGTACTTC. This codes for CASSRPDSYEQYF.

J is TRBJ2-2 and V is TRBV24-1; tentative D call: TRBD1 (5 bases). The CDR3 has 15 residues. V lost 2 bases and J 4 bases, leaving 10 bases between the germline ends. From germline, CDR1 is KGHDR and CDR2 SFDVKD. CDR3 sequence: CATSDWQGGTGELFF. The CDR3 DNA sequence: TGTGCCACCAGTGATTGGCAGGGTGGCACCGGGGAGCTGTTTTTT.

J is TRBJ2-6 and V is TRBV4-1; 8 positions match TRBD1. The length of the CDR3 is 20 residues. CDR1 MGHRA and CDR2 YSYEKL come from the germline V gene. V gave up 1 base and J gave up 4 bases; unmatched junction bases: 15. The CDR3 loop reads CASSQVPPGQGAVGANVLTF. The DNA of the CDR3 is TGCGCCAGCAGCCAAGTTCCCCCAGGCCAGGGGGCTGTGGGGGCCAACGTCCTGACTTTC.

The chain has TRBV28 and TRBJ2-7; 9 bases are shared with TRBD1. The CDR3 extends over 13 amino acids. J gave up 3 bases and V 5 bases, and 2 bases lay outside the gene matches. CDR1 MDHEN and CDR2 SYDVKM come from the germline V gene. CDR3 DNA sequence: TGTGCCAGCAGTCGGGGACAGGGCTACGAGCAGTACTTC. It is translated as CASSRGQGYEQYF.